Listed here is a single T cell receptor (beta chain). Its antigen is unidentified. CDR1 is SEHNR, CDR2 FQNEAQ, per germline (reference sequence). V lost 2 bases and J lost 0, with 2 bases in between. The CDR3 spans 13 residues. This sample stems from a study of T cell responses to AZD1222 COVID-19 vaccine. Across the whole study: Second doses that came at about 4 or about 12 weeks were put together.

General study findings and limits: Distributed over spike, vaccine-associated CD4 TCRs predominated at 160-218 and 743-854. Just a handful of AZD1222 recipients tested seropositive at baseline. The reported proportion of spike-specific TCRs targeting unmutated variant regions was nearly half.

Produced via immunoSEQ multiplex PCR; TCRdb's table is partial and in-frame only. The sample lists 120,000 to 150,000 clones, about nine tenths occurring once. The chain links TRBV7-9 to TRBJ1-3; D gene uncertain. The sequencing here drew on peripheral blood, taken on day 0 of AZD1222 vaccination. The source is an adult in good health. CDR3 coding DNA: TGTGCCAGCAGCTTAAGCTCTGGAAACACCATATATTTT. Translation: CASSLSSGNTIYF.